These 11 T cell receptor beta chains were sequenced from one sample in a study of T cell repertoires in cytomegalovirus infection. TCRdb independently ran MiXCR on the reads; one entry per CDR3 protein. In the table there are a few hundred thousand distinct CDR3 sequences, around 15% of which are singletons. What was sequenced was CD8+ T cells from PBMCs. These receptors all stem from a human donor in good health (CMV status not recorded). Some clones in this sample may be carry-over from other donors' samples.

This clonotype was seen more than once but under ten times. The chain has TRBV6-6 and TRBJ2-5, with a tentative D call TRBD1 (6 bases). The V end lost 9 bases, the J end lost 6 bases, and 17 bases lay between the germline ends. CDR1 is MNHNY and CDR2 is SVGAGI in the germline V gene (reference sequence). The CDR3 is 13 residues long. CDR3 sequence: CASGDTGLKTQYF. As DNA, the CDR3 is TGTGCCAGTGGGGACACAGGGTTGAAGACCCAGTACTTC.

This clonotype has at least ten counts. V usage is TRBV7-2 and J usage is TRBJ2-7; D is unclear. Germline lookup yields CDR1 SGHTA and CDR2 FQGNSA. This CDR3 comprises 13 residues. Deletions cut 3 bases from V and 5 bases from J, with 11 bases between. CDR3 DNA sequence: TGTGCCAGCAGCTTGTCACAGAACCACGAGCAGTACTTC. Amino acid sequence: CASSLSQNHEQYF.

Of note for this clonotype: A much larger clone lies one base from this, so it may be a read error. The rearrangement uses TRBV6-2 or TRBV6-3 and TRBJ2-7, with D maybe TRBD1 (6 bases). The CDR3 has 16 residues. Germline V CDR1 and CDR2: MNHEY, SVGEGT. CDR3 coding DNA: TGTACCAGCAGTTATTCCAAGGACAGACCTTCCTACGAGCAGTACTTC. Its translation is CTSSYSKDRPSYEQYF.

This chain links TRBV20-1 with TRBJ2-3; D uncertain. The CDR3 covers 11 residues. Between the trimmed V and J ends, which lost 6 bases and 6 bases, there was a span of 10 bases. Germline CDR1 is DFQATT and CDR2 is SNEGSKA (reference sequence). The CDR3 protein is CSARTSDTQYF. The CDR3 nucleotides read TGCAGTGCCAGGACCTCTGATACGCAGTATTTT.

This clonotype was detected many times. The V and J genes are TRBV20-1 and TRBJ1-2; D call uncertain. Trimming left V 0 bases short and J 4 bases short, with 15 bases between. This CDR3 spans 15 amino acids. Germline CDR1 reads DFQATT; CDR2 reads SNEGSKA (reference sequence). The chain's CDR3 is CSARDGDRSVYGYTF. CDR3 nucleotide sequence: TGCAGTGCTAGAGATGGCGACCGATCTGTCTATGGCTACACCTTC.

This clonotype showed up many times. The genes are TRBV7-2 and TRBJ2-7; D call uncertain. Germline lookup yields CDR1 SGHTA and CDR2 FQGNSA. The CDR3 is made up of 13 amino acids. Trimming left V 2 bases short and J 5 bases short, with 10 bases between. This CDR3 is CASSLPSPDEQYF. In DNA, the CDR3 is TGTGCCAGCAGCTTACCGTCCCCCGACGAGCAGTACTTC.

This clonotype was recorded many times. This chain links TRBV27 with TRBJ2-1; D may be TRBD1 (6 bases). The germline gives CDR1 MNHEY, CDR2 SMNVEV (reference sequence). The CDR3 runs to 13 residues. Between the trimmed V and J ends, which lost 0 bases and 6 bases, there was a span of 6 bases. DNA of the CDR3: TGTGCCAGCAGTTTATCGGGGGCCAATGAGCAGTTCTTC. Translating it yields CASSLSGANEQFF.

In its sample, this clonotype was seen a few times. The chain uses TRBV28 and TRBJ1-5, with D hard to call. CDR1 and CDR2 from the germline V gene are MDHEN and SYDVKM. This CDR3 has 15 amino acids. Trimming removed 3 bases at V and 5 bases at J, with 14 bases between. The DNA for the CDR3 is TGTGCCAGCAGTTTGAGATTTTGGGGAGATCAGCCCCAGCATTTT. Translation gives CASSLRFWGDQPQHF.

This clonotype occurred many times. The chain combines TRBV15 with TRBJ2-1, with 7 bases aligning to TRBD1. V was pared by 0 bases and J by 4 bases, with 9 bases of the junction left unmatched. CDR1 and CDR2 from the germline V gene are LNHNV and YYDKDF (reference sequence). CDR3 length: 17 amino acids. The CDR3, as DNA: TGTGCCACCAGCAGAGATGAGGGGGCAGGGTCTTACAATGAGCAGTTCTTC. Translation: CATSRDEGAGSYNEQFF.

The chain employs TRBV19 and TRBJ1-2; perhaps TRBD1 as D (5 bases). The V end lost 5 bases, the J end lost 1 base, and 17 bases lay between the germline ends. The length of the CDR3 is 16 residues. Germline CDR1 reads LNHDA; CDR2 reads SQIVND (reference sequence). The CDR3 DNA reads TGTGCCAGTAGTCCGGGGACCCAAGATAATAACTATGGCTACACCTTC. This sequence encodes CASSPGTQDNNYGYTF.

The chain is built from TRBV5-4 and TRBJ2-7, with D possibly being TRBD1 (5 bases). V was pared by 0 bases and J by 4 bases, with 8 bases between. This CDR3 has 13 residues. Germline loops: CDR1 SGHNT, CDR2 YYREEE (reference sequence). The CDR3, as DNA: TGTGCCAGCAGCTTGGCACCAGGGTACGAGCAGTACTTC. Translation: CASSLAPGYEQYF.